This T cell receptor beta chain appears in the sequencing data of a study of glioma-infiltrating T cells after dendritic cell vaccination. Specified time point: after dendritic cell vaccination, including at tumor progression/relapse. The primer mix had 60 V beta and 13 J beta primers. Measured with immunoSEQ multiplex PCR; TCRdb has only the in-frame clones, and not every one. The sample yields tens of thousands of clones, around 84% seen once. This TCR was recovered from a human donor with glioblastoma. The sample was blood, taken after dendritic cell vaccination.

DNA of the CDR3: TGTGCCAGCAGCTCCAACAGCGGGGGGGCCGGTTTTGAGACCCAGTACTTC. It yields the protein CASSSNSGGAGFETQYF. The chain uses TRBV5-4 and TRBJ2-5; 10 nucleotides align to TRBD2. V dropped 3 bases and J dropped 5; count of bases not matched to a gene: 13. The CDR3 contains 17 residues. The V gene's germline CDR1 is SGHNT and CDR2 YYREEE (reference sequence).